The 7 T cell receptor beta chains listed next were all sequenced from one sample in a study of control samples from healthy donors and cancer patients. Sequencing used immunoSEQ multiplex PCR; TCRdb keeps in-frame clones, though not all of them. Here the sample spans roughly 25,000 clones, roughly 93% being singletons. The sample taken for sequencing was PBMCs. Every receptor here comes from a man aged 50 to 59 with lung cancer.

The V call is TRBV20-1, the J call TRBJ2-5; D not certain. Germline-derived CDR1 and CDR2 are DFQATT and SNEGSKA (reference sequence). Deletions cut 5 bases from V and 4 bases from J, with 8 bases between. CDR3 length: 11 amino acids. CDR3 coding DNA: TGCAGTGCTGTGGGGTCAGAGACCCAGTACTTC. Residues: CSAVGSETQYF.

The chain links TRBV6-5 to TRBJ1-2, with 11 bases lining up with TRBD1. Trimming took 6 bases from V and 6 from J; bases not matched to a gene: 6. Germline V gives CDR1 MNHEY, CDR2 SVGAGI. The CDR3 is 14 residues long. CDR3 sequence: CASSRGQGANGYTF. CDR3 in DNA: TGTGCCAGCAGCCGAGGACAGGGGGCAAATGGCTACACCTTC.

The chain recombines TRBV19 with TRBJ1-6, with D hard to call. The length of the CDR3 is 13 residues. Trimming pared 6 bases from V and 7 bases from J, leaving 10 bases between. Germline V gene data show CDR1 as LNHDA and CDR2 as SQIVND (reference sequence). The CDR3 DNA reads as TGTGCCAGTAGCATCAGGTCAAATTCACCCCTCCACTTT. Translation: CASSIRSNSPLHF. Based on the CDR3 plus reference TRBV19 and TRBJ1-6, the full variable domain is DGGITQSPKYLFRKEGQNVTLSCEQNLNHDAMYWYRQDPGQGLRLIYYSQIVNDFQKGDIAEGYSVSREKKESFPLTVTSAQKNPTAFYLCASSIRSNSPLHFGNGTRLTVT.

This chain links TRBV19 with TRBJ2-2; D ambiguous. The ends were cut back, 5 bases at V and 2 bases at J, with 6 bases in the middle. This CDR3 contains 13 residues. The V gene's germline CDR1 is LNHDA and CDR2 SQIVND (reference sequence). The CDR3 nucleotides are TGTGCCAGTAGTTTTCAAAACACCGGGGAGCTGTTTTTT. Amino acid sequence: CASSFQNTGELFF.

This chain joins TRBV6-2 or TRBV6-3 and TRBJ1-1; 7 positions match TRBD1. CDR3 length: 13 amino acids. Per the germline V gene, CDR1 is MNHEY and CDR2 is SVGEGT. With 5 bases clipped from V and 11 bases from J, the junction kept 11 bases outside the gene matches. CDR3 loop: CASSLLNTGEAFF. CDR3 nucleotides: TGTGCCAGCAGTCTACTCAACACAGGGGAGGCTTTCTTT.

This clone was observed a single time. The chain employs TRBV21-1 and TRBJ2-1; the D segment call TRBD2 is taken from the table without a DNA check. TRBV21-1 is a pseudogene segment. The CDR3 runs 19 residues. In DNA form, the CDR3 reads TGTGCCAGCAGCAAAGCGCTTTGGGGAGGGGCCCTCTCCTACAATGAGCAGTTCTTC. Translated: CASSKALWGGALSYNEQFF.

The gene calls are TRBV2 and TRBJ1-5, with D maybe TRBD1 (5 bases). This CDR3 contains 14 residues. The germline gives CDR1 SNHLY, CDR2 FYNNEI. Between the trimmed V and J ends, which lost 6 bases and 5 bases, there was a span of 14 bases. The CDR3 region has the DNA TGTGCCAGCAGAGCAGGGATTGGGGATCAGCCCCAGCATTTT. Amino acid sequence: CASRAGIGDQPQHF.